This entry lists 9 T cell receptor beta chains sequenced from one sample in a study of T cells in Graves' hyperthyroidism and ophthalmopathy. Amplification targeted TCR beta CDR3 regions from RNA transcripts. In the first-round RT-PCR of the TCR CDR3, the HTBI primer set was used. TCRdb re-analysed the multiplex PCR reads in MiXCR, keeping a single row per CDR3 protein. Seen here are around 610,000 distinct CDR3 sequences, roughly 14% observed once, and the top ten hold 4% to 5.5%. Sequencing used blood. The receptors stem from a woman aged 40 to 50 with Graves' ophthalmopathy.

This clonotype has a count of ten or more. The chain uses TRBV10-2 and TRBJ1-2; 8 bases map to TRBD1. In germline, CDR1 is WSHSY, CDR2 SAAADI. The CDR3 contains 15 residues. After removal of 0 bases from V and 8 bases from J, the junction contained 8 bases not matched to a gene. As DNA, the CDR3 is TGCGCCAGCAGTGAGTCAACAGGGGGGAGTGAAGGCTACACCTTC. It codes for CASSESTGGSEGYTF.

This clonotype was found many times. CDR3 DNA sequence: TGTGCCAGCAGTTTGTTAGCCTACAATGAGCAGTTCTTC. Translation gives CASSLLAYNEQFF. This sequence joins TRBV12-3 or TRBV12-4 and TRBJ2-1; D unresolved. Deletions cut 3 bases from V and 2 bases from J, with 5 bases between. This CDR3 is 13 amino acids long.

This clonotype was seen a single time. The chain carries TRBV4-1 and TRBJ1-2; D is possibly TRBD1 (5 bases). V was trimmed by 2 bases and J by 5 bases, leaving 15 bases between them. The CDR3 extends over 15 amino acids. Per the germline V gene, CDR1 is MGHRA and CDR2 is YSYEKL. CDR3 in amino acids: CASSQPGGGGYGYTF. The DNA for the CDR3 is TGCGCCAGCAGCCAACCCGGGGGGGGAGGGTATGGCTACACCTTC.

This clonotype was seen many times. The chain carries TRBV10-3 and TRBJ2-2; possibly TRBD2 for D (8 bases). Germline V gives CDR1 ENHRY, CDR2 SYGVKD. This CDR3 contains 15 residues. Deletions cut 4 bases from V and 6 bases from J, with 15 bases between. Here the CDR3 DNA reads TGTGCCATCAGTGCGGGAGGGGGCGGATCCGGGGAGCTGTTTTTT. It encodes CAISAGGGGSGELFF.

Ten or more counts support this clonotype. An end of the junction differs from the germline gene, which may be a read error. The V gene is TRBV19, the J gene TRBJ2-1; TRBD2 is a possible D gene (6 bases). The CDR3 length is 15 residues. Looked up from germline, CDR1 is LNHDA and CDR2 is SQIVND (reference sequence). The CDR3 DNA sequence: TGTGCCAGTAGTCTTTCTCGGGACTCCAACAATGAGCAGTTCTTC. Its translation is CASSLSRDSNNEQFF.

This clonotype was found many times. The V and J genes are TRBV14 and TRBJ2-7; D is perhaps TRBD1 (5 bases). V lost 7 bases and J 0 bases, leaving 10 bases between the germline ends. CDR3 size: 13 residues. Germline loops: CDR1 SGHDN, CDR2 FVKESK. DNA for the CDR3: TGTGCCAGCAACCCTGGACACTCCTACGAGCAGTACTTC. It specifies CASNPGHSYEQYF.

This rearrangement joins TRBV6-5 to TRBJ1-6; tentative D call: TRBD1 (5 bases). Germline V gives CDR1 MNHEY, CDR2 SVGAGI. The CDR3 totals 13 residues. The germline V and J ends were trimmed by 7 bases and 11 bases, with 15 bases remaining between them. DNA for the CDR3: TGTGCCAGCATGCCTGCTCCAGGGACACCCCTCCACTTT. Protein sequence: CASMPAPGTPLHF.

This clonotype was detected many times. The chain links TRBV20-1 to TRBJ2-7, with D uncertain. This CDR3 has 12 residues. Germline V gene data show CDR1 as DFQATT and CDR2 as SNEGSKA (reference sequence). V lost 0 bases to trimming and J lost 4 bases, with 7 bases between them. For the CDR3, the DNA is TGCAGTGCTAGAGATCAGAAGTACGAGCAGTACTTC. It specifies CSARDQKYEQYF.

This clonotype was seen more than once but under ten times. The rearrangement uses TRBV30 and TRBJ1-2; TRBD1 is a possible D gene (6 bases). Trimming shortened V by 4 bases and J by 6 bases, and 21 bases separated the two germline ends. The CDR3 runs to 15 residues. Looked up from germline, CDR1 is GTSNPN and CDR2 is SVGIG (reference sequence). CDR3 in DNA: TGTGCCTGGAATAGACCGGGGGGGGCGCTACATGGCTACACCTTC. Translating it yields CAWNRPGGALHGYTF.